The T cell receptor beta chain described here comes from a study of blood T cell repertoires in COVID-19. This CDR3 is built from 13 residues. Trimming removed 5 bases from V and 5 bases from J; junction bases left unmatched: 4. The V gene's germline CDR1 is SNHLY and CDR2 FYNNEI. Measured with immunoSEQ multiplex PCR; TCRdb has only the in-frame clones, and not every one. The top ten clones hold around an eighth of a sample with fewer than 200,000 clones, 85% to 90% of them seen once. The sample comprised peripheral blood. The sequence came from a woman aged 70-85 years with COVID-19, enrolled during active disease. The chain recombines TRBV2 with TRBJ2-7, with 9 nucleotides matching TRBD1. Written as DNA, the CDR3 is TGTGCCAGCAGTTGGGACAGGGTCGACGAGCAGTACTTC. This sequence encodes CASSWDRVDEQYF.